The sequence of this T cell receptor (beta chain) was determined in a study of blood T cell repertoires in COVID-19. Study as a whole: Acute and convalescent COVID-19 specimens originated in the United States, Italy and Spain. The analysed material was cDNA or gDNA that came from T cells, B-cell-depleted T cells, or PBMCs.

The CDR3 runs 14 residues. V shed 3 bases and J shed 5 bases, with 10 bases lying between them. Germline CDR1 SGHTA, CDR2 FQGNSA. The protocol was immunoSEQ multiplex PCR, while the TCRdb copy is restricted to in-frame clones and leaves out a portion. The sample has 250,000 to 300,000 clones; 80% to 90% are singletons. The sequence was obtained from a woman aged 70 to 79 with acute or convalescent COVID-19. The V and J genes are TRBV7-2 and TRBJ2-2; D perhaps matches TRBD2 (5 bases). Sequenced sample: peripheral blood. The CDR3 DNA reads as TGTGCCAGCAGCTTTCGGGGAATGACCGGGGAGCTGTTTTTT. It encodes CASSFRGMTGELFF.